A single T cell receptor beta chain is shown here with its context. Authors' analysis steps: Reference gene primer amplification in the assay estimated nucleated cell counts. Data came from immunoSEQ multiplex PCR; TCRdb stores just in-frame clones and leaves some out. V and J calls and clone size come straight from that table; D and trimming were deduced from the DNA. The data hold under 130,000 clones, with about 90% observed a single time. V gave up 3 bases and J gave up 7 bases; unmatched junction bases: 5. Germline CDR1 SGHRS, CDR2 YFSETQ. The CDR3 sequence is 15 residues long. These data come from a study of blood T cell repertoires in COVID-19. Study details: Researchers got acute and convalescent COVID-19 samples from the United States, Italy and Spain. From T cells, B-cell-depleted T cells, or PBMCs came the material, which was cDNA or gDNA.

The material sequenced was peripheral blood. The chain is built from TRBV5-1 and TRBJ1-4, with TRBD1 matching 11 bases. The sequence was obtained from a man aged 50-59 years in a cohort sampled during active COVID-19. The CDR3 coding sequence is TGCGCCAGCAGCTGGGAGGGACAGGGGGGTGAAAAACTGTTTTTT. Encoded protein: CASSWEGQGGEKLFF.